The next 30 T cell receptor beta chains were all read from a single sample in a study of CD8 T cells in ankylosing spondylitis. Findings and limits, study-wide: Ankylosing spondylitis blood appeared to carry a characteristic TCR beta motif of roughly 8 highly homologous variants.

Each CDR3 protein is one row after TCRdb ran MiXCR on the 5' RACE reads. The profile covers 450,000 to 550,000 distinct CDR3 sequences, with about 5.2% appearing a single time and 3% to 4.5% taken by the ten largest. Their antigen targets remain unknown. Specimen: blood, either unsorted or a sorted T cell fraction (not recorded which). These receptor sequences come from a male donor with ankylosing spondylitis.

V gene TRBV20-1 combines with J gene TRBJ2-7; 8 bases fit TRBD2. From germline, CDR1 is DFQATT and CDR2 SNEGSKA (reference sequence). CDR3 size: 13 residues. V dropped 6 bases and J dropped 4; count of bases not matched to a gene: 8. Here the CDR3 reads CSAELAGMYEQYF. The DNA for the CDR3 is TGCAGTGCGGAATTAGCGGGAATGTACGAGCAGTACTTC.

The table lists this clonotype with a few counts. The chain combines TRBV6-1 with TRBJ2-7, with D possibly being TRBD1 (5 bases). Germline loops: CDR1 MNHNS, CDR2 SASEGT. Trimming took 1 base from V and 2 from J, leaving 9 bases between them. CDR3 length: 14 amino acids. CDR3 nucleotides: TGTGCCAGCAGTGAAGGGGGCAGCCCCTACGAGCAGTACTTC. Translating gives CASSEGGSPYEQYF.

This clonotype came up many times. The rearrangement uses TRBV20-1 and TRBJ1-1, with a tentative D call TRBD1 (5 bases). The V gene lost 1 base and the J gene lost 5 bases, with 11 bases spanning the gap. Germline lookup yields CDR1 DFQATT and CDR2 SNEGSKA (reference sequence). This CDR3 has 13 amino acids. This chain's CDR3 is CSARVWGGTEAFF. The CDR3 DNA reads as TGCAGTGCTAGAGTATGGGGCGGTACTGAAGCTTTCTTT.

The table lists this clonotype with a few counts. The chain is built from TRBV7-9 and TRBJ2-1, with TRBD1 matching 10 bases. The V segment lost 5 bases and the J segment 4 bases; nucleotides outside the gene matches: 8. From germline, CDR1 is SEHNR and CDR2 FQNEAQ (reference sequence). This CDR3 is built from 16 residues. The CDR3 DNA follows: TGTGCCAGCAGCCAACCGGACAGGGGGTTGTACAATGAGCAGTTCTTC. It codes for CASSQPDRGLYNEQFF.

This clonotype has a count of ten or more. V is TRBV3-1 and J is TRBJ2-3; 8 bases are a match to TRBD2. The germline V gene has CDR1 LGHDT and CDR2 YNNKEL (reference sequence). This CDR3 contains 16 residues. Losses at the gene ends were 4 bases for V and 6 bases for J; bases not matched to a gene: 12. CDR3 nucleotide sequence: TGTGCCAGCAGCCCCTATGTAGCGGGAAGTCTCGATACGCAGTATTTT. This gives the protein CASSPYVAGSLDTQYF.

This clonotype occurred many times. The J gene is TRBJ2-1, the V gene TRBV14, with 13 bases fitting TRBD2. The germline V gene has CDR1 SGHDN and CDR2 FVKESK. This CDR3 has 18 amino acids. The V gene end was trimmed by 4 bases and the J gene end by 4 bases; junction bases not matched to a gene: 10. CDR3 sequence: CASSPYRTSGRAYNEQFF. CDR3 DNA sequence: TGTGCCAGCAGCCCCTATCGGACTAGCGGGAGAGCTTACAATGAGCAGTTCTTC.

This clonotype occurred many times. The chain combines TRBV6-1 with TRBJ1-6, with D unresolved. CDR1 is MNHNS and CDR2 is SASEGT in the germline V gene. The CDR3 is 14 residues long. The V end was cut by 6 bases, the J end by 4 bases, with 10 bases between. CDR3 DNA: TGTGCCAGCAGCCGGACGGATTATAATTCACCCCTCCACTTT. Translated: CASSRTDYNSPLHF.

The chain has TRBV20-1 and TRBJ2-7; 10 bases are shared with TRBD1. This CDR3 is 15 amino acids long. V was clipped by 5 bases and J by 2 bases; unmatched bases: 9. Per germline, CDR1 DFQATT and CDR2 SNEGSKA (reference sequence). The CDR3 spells CSALTGGVETYEQYF. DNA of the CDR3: TGCAGTGCTTTGACAGGGGGCGTTGAAACCTACGAGCAGTACTTC.

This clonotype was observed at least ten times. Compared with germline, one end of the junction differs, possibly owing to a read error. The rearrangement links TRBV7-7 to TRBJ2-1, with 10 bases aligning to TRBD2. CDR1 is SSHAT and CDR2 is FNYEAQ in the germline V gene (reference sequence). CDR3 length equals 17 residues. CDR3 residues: CASSLGTSASSYNEQFF. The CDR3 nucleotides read TGTGCTAGCAGCTTAGGGACTAGCGCTAGCTCCTACAATGAGCAGTTCTTC.

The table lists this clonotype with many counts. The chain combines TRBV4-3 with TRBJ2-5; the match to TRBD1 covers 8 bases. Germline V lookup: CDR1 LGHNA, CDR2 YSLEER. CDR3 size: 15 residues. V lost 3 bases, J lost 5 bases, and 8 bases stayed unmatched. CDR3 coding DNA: TGCGCCAGCAGCCAGCAGCCCGGACAGGGTGAGACCCAGTACTTC. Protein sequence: CASSQQPGQGETQYF.

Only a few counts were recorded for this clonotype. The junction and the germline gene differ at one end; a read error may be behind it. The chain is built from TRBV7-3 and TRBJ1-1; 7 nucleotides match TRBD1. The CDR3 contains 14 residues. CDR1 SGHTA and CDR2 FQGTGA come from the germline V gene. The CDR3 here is CPSSLTGADTEAFF. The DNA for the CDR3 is TGTCCCAGCAGCCTAACAGGGGCGGACACTGAAGCTTTCTTT. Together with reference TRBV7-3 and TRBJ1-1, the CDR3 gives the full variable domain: GAGVSQTPSNKVTEKGKYVELRCDPISGHTALYWYRQSLGQGPEFLIYFQGTGAADDSGLPNDRFFAVRPEGSVSTLKIQRTERGDSAVYLCPSSLTGADTEAFFGQGTRLTVV.

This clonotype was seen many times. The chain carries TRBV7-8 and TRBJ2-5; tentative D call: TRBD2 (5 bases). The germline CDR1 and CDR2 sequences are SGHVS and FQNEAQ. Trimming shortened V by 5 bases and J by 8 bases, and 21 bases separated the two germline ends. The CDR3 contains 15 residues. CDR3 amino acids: CASSMDRYGVKTQYF. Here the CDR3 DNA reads TGTGCCAGCAGCATGGACCGATACGGGGTAAAAACCCAGTACTTC.

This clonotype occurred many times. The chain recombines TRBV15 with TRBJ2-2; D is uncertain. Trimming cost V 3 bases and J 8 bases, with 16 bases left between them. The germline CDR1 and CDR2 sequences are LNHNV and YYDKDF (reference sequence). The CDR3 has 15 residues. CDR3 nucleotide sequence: TGTGCCACCAGCAGGGACCCCGAGCCCGGGGGGGAGCTGTTTTTT. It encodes CATSRDPEPGGELFF.

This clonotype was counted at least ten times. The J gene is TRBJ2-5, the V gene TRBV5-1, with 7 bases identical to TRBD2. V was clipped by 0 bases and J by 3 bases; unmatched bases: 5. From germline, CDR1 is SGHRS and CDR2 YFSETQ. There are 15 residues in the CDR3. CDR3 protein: CASSLVLAGEETQYF. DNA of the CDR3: TGCGCCAGCAGCTTGGTCTTAGCGGGCGAAGAGACCCAGTACTTC. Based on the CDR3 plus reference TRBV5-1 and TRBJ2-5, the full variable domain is KAGVTQTPRYLIKTRGQQVTLSCSPISGHRSVSWYQQTPGQGLQFLFEYFSETQRNKGNFPGRFSGRQFSNSRSEMNVSTLELGDSALYLCASSLVLAGEETQYFGPGTRLLVL.

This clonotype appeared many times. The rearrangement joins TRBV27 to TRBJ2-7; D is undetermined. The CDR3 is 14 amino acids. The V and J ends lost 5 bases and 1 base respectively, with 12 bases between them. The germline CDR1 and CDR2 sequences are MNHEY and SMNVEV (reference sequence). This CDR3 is CASSHWGGSYEQYF. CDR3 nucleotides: TGTGCCAGCAGTCATTGGGGTGGATCCTACGAGCAGTACTTC.

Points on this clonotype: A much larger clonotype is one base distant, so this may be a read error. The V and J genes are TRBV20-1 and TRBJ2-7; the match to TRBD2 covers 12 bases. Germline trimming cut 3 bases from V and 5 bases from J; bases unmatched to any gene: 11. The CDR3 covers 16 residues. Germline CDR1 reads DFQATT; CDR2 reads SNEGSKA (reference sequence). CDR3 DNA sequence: TGCAGTGCTAGCAGCGGACTAGCGGGAAGAGTCCACGAGCAGTACTTC. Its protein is CSASSGLAGRVHEQYF.

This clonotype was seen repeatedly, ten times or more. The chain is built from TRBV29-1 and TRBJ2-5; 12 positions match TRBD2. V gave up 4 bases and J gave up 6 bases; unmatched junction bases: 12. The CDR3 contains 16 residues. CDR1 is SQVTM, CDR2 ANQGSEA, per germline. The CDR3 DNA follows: TGCAGCGTTGTATGGCTAGCGGGAGGGCCGTCGAAGACCCAGTACTTC. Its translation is CSVVWLAGGPSKTQYF.

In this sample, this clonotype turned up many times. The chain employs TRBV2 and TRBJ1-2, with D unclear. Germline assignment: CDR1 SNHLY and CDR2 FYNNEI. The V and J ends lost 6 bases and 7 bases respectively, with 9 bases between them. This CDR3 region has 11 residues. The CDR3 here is CASSDLSGYTF. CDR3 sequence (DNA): TGTGCCAGCAGCGATTTAAGTGGCTACACCTTC.

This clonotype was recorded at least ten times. The CDR3 loop is CSARGGHMSSYEQYF. CDR3 DNA sequence: TGCAGTGCTAGAGGTGGGCACATGAGCTCCTACGAGCAGTACTTC. This chain links TRBV20-1 with TRBJ2-7; no clear D gene. The V end was cut by 1 base, the J end by 0 bases, with 13 bases between. Germline V CDR1 and CDR2: DFQATT, SNEGSKA (reference sequence). The CDR3 has 15 amino acids.

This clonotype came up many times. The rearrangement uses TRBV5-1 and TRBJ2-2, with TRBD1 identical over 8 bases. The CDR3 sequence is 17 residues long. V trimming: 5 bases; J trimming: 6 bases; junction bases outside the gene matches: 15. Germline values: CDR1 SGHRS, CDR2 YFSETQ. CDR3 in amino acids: CASSPTPGGTGSGELFF. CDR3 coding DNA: TGCGCCAGCAGTCCTACCCCTGGCGGGACAGGATCCGGGGAGCTGTTTTTT. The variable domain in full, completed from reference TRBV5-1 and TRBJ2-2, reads KAGVTQTPRYLIKTRGQQVTLSCSPISGHRSVSWYQQTPGQGLQFLFEYFSETQRNKGNFPGRFSGRQFSNSRSEMNVSTLELGDSALYLCASSPTPGGTGSGELFFGEGSRLTVL.

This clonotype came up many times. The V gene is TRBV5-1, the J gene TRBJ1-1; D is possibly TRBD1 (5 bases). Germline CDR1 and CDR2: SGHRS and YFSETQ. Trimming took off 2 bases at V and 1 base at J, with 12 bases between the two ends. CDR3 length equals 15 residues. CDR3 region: CASSLTGTANTEAFF. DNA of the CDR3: TGCGCCAGCAGCTTAACCGGGACGGCGAACACTGAAGCTTTCTTT.

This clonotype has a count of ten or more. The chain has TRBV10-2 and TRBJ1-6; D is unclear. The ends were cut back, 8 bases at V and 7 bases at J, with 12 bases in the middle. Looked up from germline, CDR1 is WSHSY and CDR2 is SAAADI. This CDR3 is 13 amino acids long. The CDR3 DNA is TGCGCCAGCGCCGGGCCCGTCAATTCACCCCTCCACTTT. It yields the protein CASAGPVNSPLHF.

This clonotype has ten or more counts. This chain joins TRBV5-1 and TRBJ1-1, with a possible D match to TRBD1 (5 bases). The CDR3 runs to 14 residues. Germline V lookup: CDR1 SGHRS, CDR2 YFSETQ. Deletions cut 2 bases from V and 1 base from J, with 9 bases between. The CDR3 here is CASSFGQGNTEAFF. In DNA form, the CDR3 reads TGCGCCAGCAGCTTTGGGCAGGGGAACACTGAAGCTTTCTTT.

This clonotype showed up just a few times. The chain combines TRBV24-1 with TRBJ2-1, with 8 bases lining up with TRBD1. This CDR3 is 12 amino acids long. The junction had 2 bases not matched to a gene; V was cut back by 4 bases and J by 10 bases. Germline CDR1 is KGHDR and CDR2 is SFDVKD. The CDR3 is CATSEDRVEQFF. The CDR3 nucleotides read TGTGCCACCAGTGAGGACAGGGTGGAGCAGTTCTTC.

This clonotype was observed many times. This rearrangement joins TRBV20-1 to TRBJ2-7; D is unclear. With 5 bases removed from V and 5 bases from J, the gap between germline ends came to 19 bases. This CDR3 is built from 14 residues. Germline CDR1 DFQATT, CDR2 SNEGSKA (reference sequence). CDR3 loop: CSAFPGSKADEQYF. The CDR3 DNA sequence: TGCAGTGCTTTTCCCGGGTCCAAAGCCGACGAGCAGTACTTC.

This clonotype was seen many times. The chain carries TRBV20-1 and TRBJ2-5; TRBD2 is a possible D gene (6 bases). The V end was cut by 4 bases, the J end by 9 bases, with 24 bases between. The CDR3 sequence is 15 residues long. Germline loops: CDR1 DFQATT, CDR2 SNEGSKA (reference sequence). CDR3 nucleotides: TGCAGTGCTAACTTCCCTGGAGAGCCCGGGAGAGCCCAGTACTTC. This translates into CSANFPGEPGRAQYF.

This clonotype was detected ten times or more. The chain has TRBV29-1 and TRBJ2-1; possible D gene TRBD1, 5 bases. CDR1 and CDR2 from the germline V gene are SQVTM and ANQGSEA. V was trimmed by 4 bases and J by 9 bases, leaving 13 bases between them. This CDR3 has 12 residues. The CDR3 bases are TGCAGCGTTGTTAGGCAGGACATTGAGCAGTTCTTC. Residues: CSVVRQDIEQFF.

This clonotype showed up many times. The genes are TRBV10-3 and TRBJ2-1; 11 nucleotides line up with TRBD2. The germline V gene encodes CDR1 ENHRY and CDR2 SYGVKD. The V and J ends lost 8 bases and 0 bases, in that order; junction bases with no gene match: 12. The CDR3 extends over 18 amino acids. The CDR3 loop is CAIGGLAGGRSSYNEQFF. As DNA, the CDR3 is TGTGCCATCGGAGGTCTAGCGGGGGGCCGGAGCTCCTACAATGAGCAGTTCTTC.

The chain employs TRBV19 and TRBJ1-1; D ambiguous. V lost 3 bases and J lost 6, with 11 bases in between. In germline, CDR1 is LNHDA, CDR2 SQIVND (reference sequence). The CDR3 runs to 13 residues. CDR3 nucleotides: TGTGCCAGTAGTATGGCCCTCGGCGCTGAAGCTTTCTTT. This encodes CASSMALGAEAFF.

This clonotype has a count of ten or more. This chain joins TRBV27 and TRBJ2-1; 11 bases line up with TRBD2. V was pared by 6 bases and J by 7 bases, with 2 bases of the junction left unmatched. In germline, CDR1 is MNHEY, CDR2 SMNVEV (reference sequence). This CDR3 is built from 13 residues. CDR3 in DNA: TGTGCCAGCAGGGGACTAGCGGTAAATGAGCAGTTCTTC. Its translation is CASRGLAVNEQFF.